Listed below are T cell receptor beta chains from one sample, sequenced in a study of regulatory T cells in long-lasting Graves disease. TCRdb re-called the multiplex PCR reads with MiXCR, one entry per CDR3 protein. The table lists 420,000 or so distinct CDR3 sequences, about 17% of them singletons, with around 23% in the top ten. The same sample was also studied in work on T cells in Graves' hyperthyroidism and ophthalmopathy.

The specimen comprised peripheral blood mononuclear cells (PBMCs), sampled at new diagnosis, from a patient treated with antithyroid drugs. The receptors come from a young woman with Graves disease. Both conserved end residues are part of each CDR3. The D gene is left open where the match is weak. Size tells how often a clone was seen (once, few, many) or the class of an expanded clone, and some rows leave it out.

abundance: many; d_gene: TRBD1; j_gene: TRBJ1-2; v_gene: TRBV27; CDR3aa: CASSPDREEAKAGYTF; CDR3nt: TGTGCCAGCAGTCCGGACAGGGAAGAAGCTAAAGCTGGCTACACCTTC
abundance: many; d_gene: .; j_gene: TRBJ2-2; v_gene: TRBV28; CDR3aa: CASSLYEGGELFF; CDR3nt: TGTGCCAGCAGTTTATACGAGGGGGGGGAGCTGTTTTTT
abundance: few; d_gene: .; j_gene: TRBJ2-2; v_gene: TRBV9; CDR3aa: CASSVRASKGGELFF; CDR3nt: TGTGCCAGCAGCGTCCGGGCCAGTAAGGGCGGGGAGCTGTTTTTT
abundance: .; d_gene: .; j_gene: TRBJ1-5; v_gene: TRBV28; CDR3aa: CASIGPGESRPQHF; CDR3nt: TGTGCCAGCATCGGGCCAGGGGAGTCTCGGCCCCAGCATTTT
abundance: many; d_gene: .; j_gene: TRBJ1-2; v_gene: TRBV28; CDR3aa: CASTLGGRYGYTF; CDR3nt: TGTGCCAGCACCCTCGGGGGGCGGTATGGCTACACCTTC
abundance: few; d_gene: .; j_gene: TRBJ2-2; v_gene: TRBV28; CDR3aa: CASSFQVTGELFF; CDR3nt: TGTGCCAGCAGTTTTCAGGTCACCGGGGAGCTGTTTTTT
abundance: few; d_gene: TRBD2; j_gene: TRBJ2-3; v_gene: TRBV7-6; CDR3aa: CASSKLAGYTDTQYF; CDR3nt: TGTGCCAGCAGCAAACTAGCGGGCTACACAGATACGCAGTATTTT
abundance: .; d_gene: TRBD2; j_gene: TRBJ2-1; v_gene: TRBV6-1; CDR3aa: CASSPGTSGRVGNEQFF; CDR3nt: TGTGCCAGCAGTCCCGGGACTAGCGGGAGAGTGGGCAATGAGCAGTTCTTC
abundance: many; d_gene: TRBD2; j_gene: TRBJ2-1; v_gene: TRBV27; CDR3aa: CASSLRGTSGRVYEQFF; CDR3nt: TGTGCCAGCAGTTTAAGGGGGACTAGCGGGAGGGTATATGAGCAGTTCTTC
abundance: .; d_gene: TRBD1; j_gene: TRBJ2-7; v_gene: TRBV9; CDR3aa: CASSARQGWAEQYF; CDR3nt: TGTGCCAGCAGCGCCAGACAGGGGTGGGCCGAGCAGTACTTC
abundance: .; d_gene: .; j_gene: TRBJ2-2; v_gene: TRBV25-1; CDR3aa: CASTKDSPSNTGELFF; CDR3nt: TGTGCCAGCACGAAGGACAGCCCCTCGAACACCGGGGAGCTGTTTTTT
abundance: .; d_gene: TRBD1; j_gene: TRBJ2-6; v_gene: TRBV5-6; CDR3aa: CASSSGQGYTLGSGANVLTF; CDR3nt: TGTGCCAGCAGCTCGGGACAGGGGTACACATTGGGTTCTGGGGCCAACGTCCTGACTTTC
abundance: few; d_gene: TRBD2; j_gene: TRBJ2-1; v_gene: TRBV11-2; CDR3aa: CASSFITSGTYNEQFF; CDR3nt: TGTGCCAGCAGCTTCATTACTAGCGGAACCTACAATGAGCAGTTCTTC
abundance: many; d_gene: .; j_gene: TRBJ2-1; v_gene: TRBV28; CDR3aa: CASSFLEGVYEQFF; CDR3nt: TGTGCCAGCAGTTTTCTGGAGGGGGTCTATGAGCAGTTCTTC
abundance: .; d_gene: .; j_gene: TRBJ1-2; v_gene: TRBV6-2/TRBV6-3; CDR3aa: CASSYPVRPYGYTF; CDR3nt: TGTGCCAGCAGTTACCCGGTCCGACCCTATGGCTACACCTTC
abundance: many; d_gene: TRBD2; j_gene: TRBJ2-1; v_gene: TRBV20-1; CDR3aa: CSARKGLAGGQEQFF; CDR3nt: TGCAGTGCTAGAAAGGGACTAGCGGGAGGTCAGGAGCAGTTCTTC
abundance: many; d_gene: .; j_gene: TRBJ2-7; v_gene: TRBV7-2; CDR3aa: CASSLFRGEEQYF; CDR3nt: TGTGCCAGCAGCTTGTTCCGGGGCGAAGAGCAGTACTTC
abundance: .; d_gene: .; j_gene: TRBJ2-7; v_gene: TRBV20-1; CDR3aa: CSASDRRRDYHYEQYF; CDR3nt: TGCAGTGCTAGCGACAGGCGCCGGGACTACCACTACGAGCAGTACTTC
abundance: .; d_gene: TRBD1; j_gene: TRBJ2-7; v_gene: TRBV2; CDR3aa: CASSESSGTGDEQYF; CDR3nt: TGTGCCAGCAGTGAAAGCTCCGGGACAGGGGACGAGCAGTACTTC
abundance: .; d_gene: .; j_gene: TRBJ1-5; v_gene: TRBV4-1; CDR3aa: CASSQDIPGNGQPQHF; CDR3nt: TGCGCCAGCAGCCAAGATATACCAGGGAACGGACAGCCCCAGCATTTT
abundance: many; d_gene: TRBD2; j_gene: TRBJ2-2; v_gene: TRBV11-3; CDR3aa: CASSFTLGLAGLNTGELFF; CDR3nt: TGTGCCAGCAGCTTTACCCTTGGACTAGCGGGACTAAACACCGGGGAGCTGTTTTTT
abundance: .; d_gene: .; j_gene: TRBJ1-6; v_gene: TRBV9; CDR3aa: CASSTGSSYNSPLHF; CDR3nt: TGTGCCAGCAGCACGGGAAGCTCCTATAATTCACCCCTCCACTTT
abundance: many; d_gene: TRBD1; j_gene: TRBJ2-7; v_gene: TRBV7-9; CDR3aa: CASSPQPGTVAEQYF; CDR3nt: TGTGCCAGCAGCCCACAGCCAGGGACAGTTGCCGAGCAGTACTTC
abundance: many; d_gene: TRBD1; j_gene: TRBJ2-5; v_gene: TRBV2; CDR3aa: CASSRQGRQETQYF; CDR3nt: TGTGCCAGCAGTAGACAGGGTAGGCAAGAGACCCAGTACTTC
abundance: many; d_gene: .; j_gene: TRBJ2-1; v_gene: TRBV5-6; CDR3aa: CASSGWSEGSYNEQFF; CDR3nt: TGTGCCAGCAGCGGTTGGTCAGAAGGGTCCTACAATGAGCAGTTCTTC
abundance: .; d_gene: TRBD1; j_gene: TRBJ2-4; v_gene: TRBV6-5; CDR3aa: CASSYGTGAVGDIQYF; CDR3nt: TGTGCCAGCAGTTACGGGACAGGGGCGGTAGGGGACATTCAGTACTTC
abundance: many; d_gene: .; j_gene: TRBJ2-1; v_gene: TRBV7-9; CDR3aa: CASSSPGNEQFF; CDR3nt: TGTGCCAGCAGCTCACCAGGGAATGAGCAGTTCTTC
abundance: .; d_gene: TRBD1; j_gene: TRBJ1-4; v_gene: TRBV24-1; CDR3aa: CATSDPGQGNEKLFF; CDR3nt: TGTGCCACCAGTGATCCGGGACAGGGGAACGAAAAACTGTTTTTT
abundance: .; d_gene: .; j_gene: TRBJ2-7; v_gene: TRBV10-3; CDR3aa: CASSPTSPTGFAEQYF; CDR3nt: TGTGCCAGCAGCCCGACCAGCCCGACAGGTTTTGCCGAGCAGTACTTC
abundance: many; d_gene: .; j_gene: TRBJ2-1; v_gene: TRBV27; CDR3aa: CASSQEAQISSYNEQFF; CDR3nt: TGTGCCAGCAGCCAAGAGGCGCAAATTAGCTCCTACAATGAGCAGTTCTTC
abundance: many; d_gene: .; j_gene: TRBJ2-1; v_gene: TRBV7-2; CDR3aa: CASSLFAEPYNEQFF; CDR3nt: TGTGCCAGCAGCTTATTTGCAGAGCCCTACAATGAGCAGTTCTTC
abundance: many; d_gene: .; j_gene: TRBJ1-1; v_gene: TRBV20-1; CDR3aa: CSARDRVVEAFF; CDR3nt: TGCAGTGCTAGAGACAGGGTAGTTGAAGCTTTCTTC
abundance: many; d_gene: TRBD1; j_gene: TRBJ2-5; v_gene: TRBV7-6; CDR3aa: CASSPGTGWETQYF; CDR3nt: TGTGCCAGCAGCCCGGGGACAGGGTGGGAGACCCAGTACTTC
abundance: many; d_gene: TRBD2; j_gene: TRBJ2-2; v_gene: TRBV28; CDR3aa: CASSKGLAVTGELFF; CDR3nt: TGTGCCAGCAGTAAGGGACTAGCGGTTACCGGGGAGCTGTTTTTT
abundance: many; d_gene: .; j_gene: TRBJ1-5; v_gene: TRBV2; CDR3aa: CASNSGSNQPQHF; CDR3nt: TGTGCCAGCAACTCTGGTAGCAATCAGCCCCAGCATTTT
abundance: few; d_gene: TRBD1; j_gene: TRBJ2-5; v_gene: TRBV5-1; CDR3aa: CASSIGTGGKETQYF; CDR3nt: TGCGCCAGCAGCATTGGGACAGGGGGTAAGGAGACCCAGTACTTC
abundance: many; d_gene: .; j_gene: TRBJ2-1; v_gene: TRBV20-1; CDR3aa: CSARDQANYNEQFF; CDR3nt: TGCAGTGCTAGAGATCAGGCTAACTACAATGAGCAGTTCTTC
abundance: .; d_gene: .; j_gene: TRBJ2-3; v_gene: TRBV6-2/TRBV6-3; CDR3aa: CASREGAGGDTQYF; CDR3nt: TGTGCCAGCAGGGAGGGGGCTGGTGGAGATACGCAGTATTTT
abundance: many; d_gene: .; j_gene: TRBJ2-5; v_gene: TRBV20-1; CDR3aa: CSARGSGETQYF; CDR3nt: TGCAGTGCTAGAGGATCGGGAGAGACCCAGTACTTC
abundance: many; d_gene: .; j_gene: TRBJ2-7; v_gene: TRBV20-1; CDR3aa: CSARDREAGTSYEQYF; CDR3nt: TGCAGTGCTAGAGATAGGGAGGCAGGGACCTCCTACGAGCAGTACTTC
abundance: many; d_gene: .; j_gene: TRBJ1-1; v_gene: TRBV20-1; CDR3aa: CSAPGQMNTEAFF; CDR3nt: TGCAGTGCACCGGGACAAATGAACACTGAAGCTTTCTTT
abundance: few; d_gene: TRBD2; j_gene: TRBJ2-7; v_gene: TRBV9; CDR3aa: CASSVDEGGFRANEQYF; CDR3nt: TGTGCCAGCAGCGTAGATGAGGGAGGGTTTCGGGCAAACGAGCAGTACTTC
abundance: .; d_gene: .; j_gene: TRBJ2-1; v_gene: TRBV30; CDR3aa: CAWSEGLYEQFF; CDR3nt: TGTGCCTGGAGCGAGGGCCTCTACGAGCAGTTCTTC
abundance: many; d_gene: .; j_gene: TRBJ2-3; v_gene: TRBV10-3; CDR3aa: CAISGADTQYF; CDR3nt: TGTGCCATCAGCGGGGCAGATACGCAGTATTTT
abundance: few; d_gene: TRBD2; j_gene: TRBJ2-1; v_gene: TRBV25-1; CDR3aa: CASSEWVRAGENEQFF; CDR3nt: TGTGCCAGCAGTGAATGGGTTCGAGCGGGAGAGAATGAGCAGTTCTTC
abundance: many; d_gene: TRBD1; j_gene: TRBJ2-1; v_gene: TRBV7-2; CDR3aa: CASSSLWWDRGRRNEQFF; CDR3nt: TGTGCCAGCAGCTCCCTCTGGTGGGACAGGGGGCGAAGGAATGAGCAGTTCTTC
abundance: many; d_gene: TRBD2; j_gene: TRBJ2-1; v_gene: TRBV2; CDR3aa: CASSVGLAASRDEQFF; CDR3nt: TGTGCCAGCAGTGTGGGACTAGCGGCCTCACGGGATGAGCAGTTCTTC
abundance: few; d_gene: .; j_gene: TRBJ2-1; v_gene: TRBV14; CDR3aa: CASDRSTIYNEQFF; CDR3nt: TGTGCCAGCGACCGCTCCACCATTTACAATGAGCAGTTCTTC
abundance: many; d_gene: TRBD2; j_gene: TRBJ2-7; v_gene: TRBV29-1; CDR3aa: CSGASGGYEQYF; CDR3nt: TGCAGCGGTGCTAGCGGAGGTTACGAGCAGTACTTC
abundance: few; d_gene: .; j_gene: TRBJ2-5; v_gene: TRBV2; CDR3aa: CASNDGLGETQYF; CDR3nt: TGTGCCAGCAATGACGGACTCGGTGAGACCCAGTACTTC
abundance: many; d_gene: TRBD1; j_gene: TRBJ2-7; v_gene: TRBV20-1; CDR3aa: CSASRRGQGTYEQYF; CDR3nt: TGCAGTGCTAGCCGGAGGGGACAGGGGACCTACGAGCAGTACTTC